The following is a T cell receptor (beta chain) sequence with its context. Treatment defined: oral pan-JAK inhibitor, 5-10 mg twice daily. Extraction of RNA preceded its reverse transcription into cDNA, which served as the sequencing template. The repertoire was sequenced with immunoSEQ multiplex PCR; TCRdb's copy has only in-frame clones and lacks some. The repertoire holds about 140,000 clones, 75% to 85% seen once, with more than 20% in the top ten. The CDR3 extends over 14 amino acids. Germline CDR1 is SNHLY and CDR2 is FYNNEI. Trimming cost V 8 bases and J 0 bases; bases outside gene matches: 4. This sample is drawn from a study of CD8+ T cells in alopecia areata.

This receptor was identified in a human donor with alopecia areata. The source material was CD8+ T cells sorted from blood, sampled at week 4, from a patient treated with tofacitinib. The chain is built from TRBV2 and TRBJ2-5, with 9 bases aligning to TRBD2. Written as DNA, the CDR3 is TGTGCCAGCCCGGCTAGCGGGGACCAAGAGACCCAGTACTTC. This sequence encodes CASPASGDQETQYF.